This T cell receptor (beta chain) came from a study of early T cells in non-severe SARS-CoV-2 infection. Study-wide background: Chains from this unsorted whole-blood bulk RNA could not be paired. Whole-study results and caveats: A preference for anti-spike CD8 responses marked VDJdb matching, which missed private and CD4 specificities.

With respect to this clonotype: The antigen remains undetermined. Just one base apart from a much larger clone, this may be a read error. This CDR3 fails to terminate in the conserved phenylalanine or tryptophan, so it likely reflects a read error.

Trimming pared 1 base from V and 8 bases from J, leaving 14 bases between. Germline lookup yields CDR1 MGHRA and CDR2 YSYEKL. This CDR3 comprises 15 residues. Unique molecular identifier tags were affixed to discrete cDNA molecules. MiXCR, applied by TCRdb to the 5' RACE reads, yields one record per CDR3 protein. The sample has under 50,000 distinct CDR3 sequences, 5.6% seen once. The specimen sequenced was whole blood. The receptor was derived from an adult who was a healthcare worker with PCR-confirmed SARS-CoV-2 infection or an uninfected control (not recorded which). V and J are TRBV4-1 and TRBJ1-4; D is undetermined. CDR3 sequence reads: CASSQGTQVQEKLFL. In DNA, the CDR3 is TGCGCCAGCAGCCAAGGTACGCAGGTTCAAGAAAAACTGTTTTTA.